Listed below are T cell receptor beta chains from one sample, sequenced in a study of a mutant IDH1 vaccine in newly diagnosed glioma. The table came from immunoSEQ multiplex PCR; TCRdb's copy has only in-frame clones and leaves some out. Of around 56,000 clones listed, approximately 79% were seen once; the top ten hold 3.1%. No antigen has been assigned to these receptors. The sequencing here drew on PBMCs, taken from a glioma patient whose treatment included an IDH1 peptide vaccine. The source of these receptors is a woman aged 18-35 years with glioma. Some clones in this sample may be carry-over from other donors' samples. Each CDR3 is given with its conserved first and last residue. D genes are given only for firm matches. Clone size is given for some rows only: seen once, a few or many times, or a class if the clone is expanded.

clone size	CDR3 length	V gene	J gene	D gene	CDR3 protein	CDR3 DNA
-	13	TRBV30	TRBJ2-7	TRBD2	CASQREAGYEQYF	TGTGCCTCCCAGCGGGAGGCTGGCTACGAGCAGTACTTC
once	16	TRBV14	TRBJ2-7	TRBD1	CASSQDGTGIFYEQYF	TGTGCCAGCAGCCAGGATGGGACAGGGATATTCTACGAGCAGTACTTC
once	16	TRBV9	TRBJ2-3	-	CASSVGVGVSTDTQYF	TGTGCCAGCAGCGTAGGTGTGGGGGTCAGCACAGATACGCAGTATTTT
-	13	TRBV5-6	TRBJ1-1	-	CASSLGGPTEAFF	TGTGCCAGCAGCTTAGGAGGGCCCACTGAAGCTTTCTTT
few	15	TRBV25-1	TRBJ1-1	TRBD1	CASSEWGQGVDEAFF	TGTGCCAGCAGTGAATGGGGACAGGGGGTAGATGAAGCTTTCTTT
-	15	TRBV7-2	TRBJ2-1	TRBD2	CASSLGSGSYNEQFF	TGTGCCAGCAGCTTAGGAAGCGGGAGTTACAATGAGCAGTTCTTC
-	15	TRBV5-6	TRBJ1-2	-	CASSSGLQGGPSYTF	TGTGCCAGCAGCTCTGGGCTACAGGGAGGTCCTAGCTACACCTTC
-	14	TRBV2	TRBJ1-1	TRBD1	CASSERTGGPEAFF	TGTGCCAGCAGTGAAAGAACAGGGGGCCCCGAAGCTTTCTTT
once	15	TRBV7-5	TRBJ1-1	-	CARSLKGQGVTEAFF	TGTGCCAGAAGCTTAAAGGGACAGGGGGTGACTGAAGCTTTCTTT
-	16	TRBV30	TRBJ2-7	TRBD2	CAWSFPGLATSYEQYF	TGTGCCTGGAGTTTCCCGGGACTAGCGACTTCCTACGAGCAGTACTTC
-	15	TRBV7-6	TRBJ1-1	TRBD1	CASSPRTGGYTEAFF	TGTGCCAGCAGCCCGAGGACAGGGGGCTACACTGAAGCTTTCTTT
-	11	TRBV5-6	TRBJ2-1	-	CASGTHGKQFF	TGTGCCAGCGGGACGCACGGCAAGCAGTTCTTC
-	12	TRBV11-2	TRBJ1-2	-	CASSLEVHGYTF	TGTGCCAGCAGCTTAGAGGTCCATGGCTACACCTTC
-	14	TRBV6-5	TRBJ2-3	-	CAGSHLEVTDTQYF	TGTGCCGGCAGTCACCTTGAGGTGACAGATACGCAGTATTTT
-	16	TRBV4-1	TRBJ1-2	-	CASSPIGGGAKYGYTF	TGCGCCAGCAGCCCAATTGGGGGAGGGGCGAAATATGGCTACACCTTC
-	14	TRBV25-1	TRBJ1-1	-	CASSPGRVNTEAFF	TGTGCCAGCAGCCCCGGACGGGTGAACACTGAAGCTTTCTTT
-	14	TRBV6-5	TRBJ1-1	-	CASSYTGEGTEAFF	TGTGCCAGCAGTTACACAGGAGAGGGGACTGAAGCTTTCTTT
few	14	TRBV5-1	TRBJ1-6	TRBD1	CASSPGTVNSPLHF	TGCGCCAGCAGCCCCGGGACAGTTAATTCACCCCTCCACTTT
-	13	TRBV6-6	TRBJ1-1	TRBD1	CASSFDRGVGAFF	TGTGCCAGCAGCTTCGACAGGGGGGTTGGAGCTTTCTTT
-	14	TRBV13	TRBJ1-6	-	CASSSSGLFSPLHF	TGTGCCAGCAGCTCGTCGGGACTTTTTTCACCCCTCCACTTT
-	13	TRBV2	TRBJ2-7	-	CASSAGMGYEQYF	TGTGCCAGCAGTGCGGGGATGGGTTACGAGCAGTACTTC
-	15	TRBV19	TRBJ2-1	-	CASRSDRSSYNEQFF	TGTGCCAGTAGATCCGATCGGAGCTCCTACAATGAGCAGTTCTTC
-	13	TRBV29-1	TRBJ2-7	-	CSVEDLLGDEQYF	TGCAGCGTTGAAGATCTATTAGGGGACGAGCAGTACTTC
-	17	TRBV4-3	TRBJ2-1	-	CASSRNSGTAGFNEQFF	TGCGCCAGCAGCCGGAATTCCGGGACAGCGGGTTTCAATGAGCAGTTCTTC
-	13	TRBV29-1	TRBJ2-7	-	CSVGNRGGIGQYF	TGCAGCGTGGGAAATAGGGGCGGGATAGGGCAGTACTTC
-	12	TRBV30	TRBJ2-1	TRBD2	CAYCGLDNEQFF	TGTGCCTACTGTGGACTAGACAACGAGCAGTTCTTC
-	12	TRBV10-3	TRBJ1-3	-	CAIRLTGNTIYF	TGTGCCATCAGGTTGACAGGAAACACCATATATTTT
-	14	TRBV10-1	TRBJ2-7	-	CASSSGTDSYEQYF	TGCGCCAGCAGCTCCGGGACGGACTCCTACGAGCAGTACTTC